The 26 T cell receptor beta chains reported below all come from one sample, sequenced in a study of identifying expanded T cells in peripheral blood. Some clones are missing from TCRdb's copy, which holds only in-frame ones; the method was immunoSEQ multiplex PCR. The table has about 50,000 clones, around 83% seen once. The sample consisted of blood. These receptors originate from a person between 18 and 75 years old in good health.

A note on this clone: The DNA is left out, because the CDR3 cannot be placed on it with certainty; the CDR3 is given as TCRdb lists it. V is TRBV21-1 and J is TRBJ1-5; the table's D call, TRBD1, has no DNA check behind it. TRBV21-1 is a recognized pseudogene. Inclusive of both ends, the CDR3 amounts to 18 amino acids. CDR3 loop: CASSKEVGGGTSNQPQHF.

CDR3 nucleotides: TGTGCCAGCTCTCAACAGGGGACGAACTCACCCCTCCACTTT. This encodes CASSQQGTNSPLHF. The rearrangement uses TRBV18 and TRBJ1-6; 7 nucleotides line up with TRBD1. The CDR3 extends over 14 amino acids. The junction had 9 bases not matched to a gene; V was cut back by 6 bases and J by 10 bases. Germline CDR1 and CDR2: KGHSH and LQKENI.

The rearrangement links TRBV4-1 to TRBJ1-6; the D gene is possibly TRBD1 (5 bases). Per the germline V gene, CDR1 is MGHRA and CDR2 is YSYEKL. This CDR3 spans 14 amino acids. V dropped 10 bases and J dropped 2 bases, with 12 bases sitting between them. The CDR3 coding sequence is TGCGCCAAGGGGCGGCGCGCCTATAATTCACCCCTCCACTTT. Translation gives CAKGRRAYNSPLHF.

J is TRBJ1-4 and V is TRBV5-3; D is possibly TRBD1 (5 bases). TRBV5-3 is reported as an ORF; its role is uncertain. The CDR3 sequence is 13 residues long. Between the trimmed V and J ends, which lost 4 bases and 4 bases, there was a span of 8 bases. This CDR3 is CARSPGLNEKLFF. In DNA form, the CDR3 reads TGTGCCAGAAGCCCGGGACTTAATGAAAAACTGTTTTTT.

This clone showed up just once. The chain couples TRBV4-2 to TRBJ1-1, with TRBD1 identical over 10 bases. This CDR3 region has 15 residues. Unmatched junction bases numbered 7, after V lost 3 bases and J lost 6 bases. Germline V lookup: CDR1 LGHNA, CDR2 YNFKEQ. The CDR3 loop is CASSHRTGGRAEAFF. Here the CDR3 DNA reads TGTGCCAGCAGCCACCGGACAGGGGGTCGCGCTGAAGCTTTCTTT.

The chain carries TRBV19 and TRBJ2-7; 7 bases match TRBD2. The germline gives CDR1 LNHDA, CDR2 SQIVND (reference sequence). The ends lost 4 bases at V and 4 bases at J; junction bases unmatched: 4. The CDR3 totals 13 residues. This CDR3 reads CASSTGGIYEQYV. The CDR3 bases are TGTGCCAGTAGTACCGGGGGGATTTACGAGCAGTACGTC.

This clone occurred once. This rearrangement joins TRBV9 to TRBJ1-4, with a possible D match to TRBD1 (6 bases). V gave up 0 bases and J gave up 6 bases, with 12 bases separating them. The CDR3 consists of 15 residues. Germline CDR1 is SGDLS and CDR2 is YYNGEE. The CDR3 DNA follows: TGTGCCAGCAGCGTAGGGGGGGCCGGAGATGAAAAACTGTTTTTT. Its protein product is CASSVGGAGDEKLFF.

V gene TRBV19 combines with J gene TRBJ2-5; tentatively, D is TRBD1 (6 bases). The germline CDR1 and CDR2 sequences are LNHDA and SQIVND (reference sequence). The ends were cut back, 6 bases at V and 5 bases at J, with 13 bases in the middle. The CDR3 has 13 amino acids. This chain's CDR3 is CASSQQGGETQYF. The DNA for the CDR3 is TGTGCCAGTAGCCAACAGGGTGGGGAGACCCAGTACTTC. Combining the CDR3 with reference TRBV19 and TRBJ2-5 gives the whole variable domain DGGITQSPKYLFRKEGQNVTLSCEQNLNHDAMYWYRQDPGQGLRLIYYSQIVNDFQKGDIAEGYSVSREKKESFPLTVTSAQKNPTAFYLCASSQQGGETQYFGPGTRLLVL.

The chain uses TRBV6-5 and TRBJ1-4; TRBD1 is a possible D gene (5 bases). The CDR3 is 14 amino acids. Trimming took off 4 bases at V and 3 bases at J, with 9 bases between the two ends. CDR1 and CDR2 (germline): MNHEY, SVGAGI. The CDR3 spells CASSWGKANEKLFF. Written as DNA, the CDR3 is TGTGCCAGCAGTTGGGGGAAGGCTAATGAAAAACTGTTTTTT.

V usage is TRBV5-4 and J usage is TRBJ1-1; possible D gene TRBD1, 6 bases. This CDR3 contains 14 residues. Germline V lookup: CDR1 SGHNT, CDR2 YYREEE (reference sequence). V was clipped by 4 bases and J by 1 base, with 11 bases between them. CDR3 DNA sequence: TGTGCCAGCAGCCCTACGGGGGCGAACACTGAAGCTTTCTTT. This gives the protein CASSPTGANTEAFF.

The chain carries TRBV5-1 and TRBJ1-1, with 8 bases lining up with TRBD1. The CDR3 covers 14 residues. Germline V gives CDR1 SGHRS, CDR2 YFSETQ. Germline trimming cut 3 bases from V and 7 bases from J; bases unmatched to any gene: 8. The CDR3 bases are TGCGCCAGCAGCTCACCGGGACAGGCTAGTGAAGCTTTCTTT. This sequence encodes CASSSPGQASEAFF.

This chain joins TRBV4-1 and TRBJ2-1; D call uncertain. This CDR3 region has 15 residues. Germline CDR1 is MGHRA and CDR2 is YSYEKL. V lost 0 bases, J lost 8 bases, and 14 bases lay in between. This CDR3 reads CASSQDLASKDEQFF. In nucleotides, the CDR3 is TGCGCCAGCAGCCAAGACCTGGCTAGTAAAGATGAGCAGTTCTTC.

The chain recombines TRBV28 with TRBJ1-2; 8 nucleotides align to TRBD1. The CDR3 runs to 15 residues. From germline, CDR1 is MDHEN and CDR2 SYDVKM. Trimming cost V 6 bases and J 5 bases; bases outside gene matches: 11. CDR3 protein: CASRPGTGNNYGYTF. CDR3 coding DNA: TGTGCCAGCAGACCCGGGACAGGCAACAATTATGGCTACACCTTC.

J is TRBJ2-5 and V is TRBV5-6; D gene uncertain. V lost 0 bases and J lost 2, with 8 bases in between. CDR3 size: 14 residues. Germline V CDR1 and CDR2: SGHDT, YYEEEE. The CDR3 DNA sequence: TGTGCCAGCAGCTTGGGTACACTGCAAGAGACCCAGTACTTC. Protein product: CASSLGTLQETQYF.

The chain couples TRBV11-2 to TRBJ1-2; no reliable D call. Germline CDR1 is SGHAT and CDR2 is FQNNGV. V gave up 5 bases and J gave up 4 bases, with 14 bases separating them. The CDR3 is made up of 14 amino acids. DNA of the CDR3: TGTGCCAGCAGCCGCGGTCGTTGGACCTATGGCTACACCTTC. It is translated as CASSRGRWTYGYTF. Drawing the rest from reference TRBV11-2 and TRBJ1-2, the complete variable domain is EAGVAQSPRYKIIEKRQSVAFWCNPISGHATLYWYQQILGQGPKLLIQFQNNGVVDDSQLPKDRFSAERLKGVDSTLKIQPAKLEDSAVYLCASSRGRWTYGYTFGSGTRLTVV.

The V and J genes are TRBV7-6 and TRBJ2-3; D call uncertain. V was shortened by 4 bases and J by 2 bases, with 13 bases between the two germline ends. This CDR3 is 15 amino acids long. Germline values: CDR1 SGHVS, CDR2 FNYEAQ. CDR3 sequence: CASSSRFSPTDTQYF. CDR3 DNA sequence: TGTGCCAGCAGCTCCCGCTTCTCACCCACAGATACGCAGTATTTT.

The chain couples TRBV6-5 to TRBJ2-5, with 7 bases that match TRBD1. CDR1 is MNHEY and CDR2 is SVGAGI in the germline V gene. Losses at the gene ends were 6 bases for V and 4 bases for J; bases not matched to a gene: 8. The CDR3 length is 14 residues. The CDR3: CASSNRGPRETQYF. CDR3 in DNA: TGTGCCAGCAGCAACAGGGGCCCCCGAGAGACCCAGTACTTC.

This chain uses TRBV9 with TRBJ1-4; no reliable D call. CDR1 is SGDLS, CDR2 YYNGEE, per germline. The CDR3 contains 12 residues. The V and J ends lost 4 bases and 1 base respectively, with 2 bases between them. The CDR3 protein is CASSQTNEKLFF. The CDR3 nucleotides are TGTGCCAGCAGCCAAACTAATGAAAAACTGTTTTTT.

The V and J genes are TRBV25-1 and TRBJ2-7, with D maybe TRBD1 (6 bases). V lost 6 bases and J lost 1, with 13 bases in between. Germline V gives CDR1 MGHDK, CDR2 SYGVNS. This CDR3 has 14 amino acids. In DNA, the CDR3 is TGTGCCAGCAGCCACCGGGACACATCCTACGAGCAGTACTTC. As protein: CASSHRDTSYEQYF.

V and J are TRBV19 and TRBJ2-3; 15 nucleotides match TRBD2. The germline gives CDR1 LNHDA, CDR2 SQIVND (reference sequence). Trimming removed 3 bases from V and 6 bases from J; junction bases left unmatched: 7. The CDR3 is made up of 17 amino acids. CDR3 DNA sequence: TGTGCCAGTAGTATGAGGGGACTAGCGGGGGGCGCTGATACGCAGTATTTT. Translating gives CASSMRGLAGGADTQYF.

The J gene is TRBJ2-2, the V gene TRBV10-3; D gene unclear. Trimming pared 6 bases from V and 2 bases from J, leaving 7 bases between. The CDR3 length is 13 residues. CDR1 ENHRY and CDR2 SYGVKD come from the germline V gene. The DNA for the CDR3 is TGTGCCATCAGGACCTTAAACACCGGGGAGCTGTTTTTT. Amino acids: CAIRTLNTGELFF.

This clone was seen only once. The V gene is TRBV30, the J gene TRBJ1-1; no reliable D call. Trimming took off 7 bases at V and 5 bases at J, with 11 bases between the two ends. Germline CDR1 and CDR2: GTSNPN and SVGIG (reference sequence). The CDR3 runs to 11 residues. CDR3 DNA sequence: TGTGCCTCTACGAAGTCGACTGAAGCTTTCTTT. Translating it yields CASTKSTEAFF. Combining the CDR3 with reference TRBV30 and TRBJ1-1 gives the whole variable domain SQTIHQWPATLVQPVGSPLSLECTVEGTSNPNLYWYRQAAGRGLQLLFYSVGIGQISSEVPQNLSASRPQDRQFILSSKKLLLSDSGFYLCASTKSTEAFFGQGTRLTVV.

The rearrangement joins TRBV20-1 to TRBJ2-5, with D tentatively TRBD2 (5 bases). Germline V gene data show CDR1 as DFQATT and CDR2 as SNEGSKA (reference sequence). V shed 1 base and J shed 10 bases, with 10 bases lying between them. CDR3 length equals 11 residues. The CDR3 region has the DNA TGCAGTGCTAGAGGTCCCGGGGTCCAGTACTTC. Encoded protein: CSARGPGVQYF.

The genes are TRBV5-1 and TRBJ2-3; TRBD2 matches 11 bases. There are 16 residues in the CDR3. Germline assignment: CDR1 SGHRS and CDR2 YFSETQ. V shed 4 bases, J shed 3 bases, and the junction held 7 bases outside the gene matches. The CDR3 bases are TGCGCCAGCAGCCTTCTTAGCGGGAGGGCGACAGATACGCAGTATTTT. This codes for CASSLLSGRATDTQYF.

The CDR3 here is CASSILQGTATSLYGYTF. The DNA for the CDR3 is TGTGCCAGTAGTATCCTTCAAGGGACAGCCACGTCCCTCTATGGCTACACCTTC. V and J are TRBV19 and TRBJ1-2; 7 nucleotides match TRBD1. CDR3 size: 18 residues. Looked up from germline, CDR1 is LNHDA and CDR2 is SQIVND (reference sequence). The V segment lost 3 bases and the J segment 4 bases; nucleotides outside the gene matches: 17.

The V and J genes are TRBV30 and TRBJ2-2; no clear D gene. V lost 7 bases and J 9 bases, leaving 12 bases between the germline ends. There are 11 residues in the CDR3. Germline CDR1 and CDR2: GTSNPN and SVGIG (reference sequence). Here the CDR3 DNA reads TGTGCCTTATTCAAGGGTAGGGAGCTGTTTTTT. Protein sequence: CALFKGRELFF.